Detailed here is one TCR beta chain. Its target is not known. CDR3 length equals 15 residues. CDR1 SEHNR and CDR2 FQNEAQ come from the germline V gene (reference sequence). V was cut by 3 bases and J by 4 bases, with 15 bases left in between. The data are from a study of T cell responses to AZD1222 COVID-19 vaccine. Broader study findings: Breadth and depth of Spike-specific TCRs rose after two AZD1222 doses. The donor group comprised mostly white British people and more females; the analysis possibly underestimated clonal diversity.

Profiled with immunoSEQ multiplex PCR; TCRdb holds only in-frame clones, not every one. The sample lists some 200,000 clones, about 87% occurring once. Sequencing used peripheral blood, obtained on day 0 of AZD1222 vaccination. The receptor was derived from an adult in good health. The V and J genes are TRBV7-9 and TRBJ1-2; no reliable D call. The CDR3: CASSFASGNPYGYTF. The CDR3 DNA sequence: TGTGCCAGCAGCTTCGCTTCAGGAAACCCCTATGGCTACACCTTC.